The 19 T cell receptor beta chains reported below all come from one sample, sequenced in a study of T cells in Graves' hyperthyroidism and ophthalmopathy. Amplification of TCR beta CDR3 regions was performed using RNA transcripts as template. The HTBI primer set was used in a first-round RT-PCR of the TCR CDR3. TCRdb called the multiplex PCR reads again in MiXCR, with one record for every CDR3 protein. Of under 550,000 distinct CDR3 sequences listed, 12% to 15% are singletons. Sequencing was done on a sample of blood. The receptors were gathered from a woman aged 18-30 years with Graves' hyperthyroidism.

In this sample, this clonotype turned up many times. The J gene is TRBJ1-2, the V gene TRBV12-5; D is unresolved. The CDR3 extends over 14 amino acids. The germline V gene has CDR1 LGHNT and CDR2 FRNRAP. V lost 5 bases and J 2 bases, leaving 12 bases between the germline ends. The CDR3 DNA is TGTGCTAGTGGTCCGCAGGACGGCAACTATGGCTACACCTTC. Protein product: CASGPQDGNYGYTF.

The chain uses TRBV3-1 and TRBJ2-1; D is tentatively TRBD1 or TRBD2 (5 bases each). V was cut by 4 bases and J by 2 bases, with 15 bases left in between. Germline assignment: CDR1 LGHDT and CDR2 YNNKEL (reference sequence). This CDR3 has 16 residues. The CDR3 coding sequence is TGTGCCAGCAGCCTCAGAGGGGCCAGGGCCTACAATGAGCAGTTCTTC. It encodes CASSLRGARAYNEQFF.

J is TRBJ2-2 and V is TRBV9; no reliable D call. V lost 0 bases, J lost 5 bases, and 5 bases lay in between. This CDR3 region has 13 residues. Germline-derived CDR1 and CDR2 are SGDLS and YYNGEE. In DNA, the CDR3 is TGTGCCAGCAGCGTAGTTTCGACCGGGGAGCTGTTTTTT. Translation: CASSVVSTGELFF.

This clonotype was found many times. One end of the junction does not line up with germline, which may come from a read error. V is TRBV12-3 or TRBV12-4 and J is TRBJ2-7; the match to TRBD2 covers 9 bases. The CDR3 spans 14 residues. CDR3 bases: TGTGCCAGCAGTCTAGCGGGACTACCCTACGAGCAGTACTTC. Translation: CASSLAGLPYEQYF.

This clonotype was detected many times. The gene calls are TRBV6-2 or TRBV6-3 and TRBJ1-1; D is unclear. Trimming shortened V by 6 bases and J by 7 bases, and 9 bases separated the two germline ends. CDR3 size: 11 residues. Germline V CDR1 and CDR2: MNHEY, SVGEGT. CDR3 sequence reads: CASSRESEAFF. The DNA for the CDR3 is TGTGCCAGCAGCCGGGAGAGTGAAGCTTTCTTT.

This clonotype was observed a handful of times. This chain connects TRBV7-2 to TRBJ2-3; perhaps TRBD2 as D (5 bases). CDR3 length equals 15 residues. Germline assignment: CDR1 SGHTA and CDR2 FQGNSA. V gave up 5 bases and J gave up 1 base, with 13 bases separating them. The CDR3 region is CASSQPGRGTDTQYF. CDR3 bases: TGTGCCAGCAGCCAACCGGGGAGAGGCACAGATACGCAGTATTTT.

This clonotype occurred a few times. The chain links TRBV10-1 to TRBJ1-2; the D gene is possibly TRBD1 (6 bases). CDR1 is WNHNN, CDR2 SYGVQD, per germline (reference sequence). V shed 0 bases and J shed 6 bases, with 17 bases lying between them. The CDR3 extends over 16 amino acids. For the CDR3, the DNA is TGCGCCAGCAGTGAGTCGTTGTCGCAGGGGTCGGATGGCTACACCTTC. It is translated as CASSESLSQGSDGYTF.

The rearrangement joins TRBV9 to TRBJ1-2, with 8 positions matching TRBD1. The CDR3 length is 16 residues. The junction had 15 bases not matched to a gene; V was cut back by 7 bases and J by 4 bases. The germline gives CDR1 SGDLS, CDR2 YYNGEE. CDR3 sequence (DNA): TGTGCCAGCGCGGGGACAGGCCTCGAGGAGGGCTATGGCTACACCTTC. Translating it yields CASAGTGLEEGYGYTF. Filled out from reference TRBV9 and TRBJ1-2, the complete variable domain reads DSGVTQTPKHLITATGQRVTLRCSPRSGDLSVYWYQQSLDQGLQFLIQYYNGEERAKGNILERFSAQQFPDLHSELNLSSLELGDSALYFCASAGTGLEEGYGYTFGSGTRLTVV.

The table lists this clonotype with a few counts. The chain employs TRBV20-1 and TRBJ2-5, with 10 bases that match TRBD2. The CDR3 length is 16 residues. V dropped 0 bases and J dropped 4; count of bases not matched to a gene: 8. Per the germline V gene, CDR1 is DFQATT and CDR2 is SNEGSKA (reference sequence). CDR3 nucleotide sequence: TGCAGTGCTAGAGATAGGCAGCGGGAGGGCCGAGAGACCCAGTACTTC. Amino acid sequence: CSARDRQREGRETQYF.

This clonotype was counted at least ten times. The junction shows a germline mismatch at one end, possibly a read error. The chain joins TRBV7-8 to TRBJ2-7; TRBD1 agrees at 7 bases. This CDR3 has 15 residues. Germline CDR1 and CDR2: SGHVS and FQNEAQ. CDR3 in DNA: TGTGCCAGCAGTCTCGGACAGGAGAGCTCCTGCGAGCAGTACTTC. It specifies CASSLGQESSCEQYF. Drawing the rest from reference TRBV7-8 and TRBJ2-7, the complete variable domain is GAGVSQSPRYKVAKRGQDVALRCDPISGHVSLFWYQQALGQGPEFLTYFQNEAQLDKSGLPSDRFFAERPEGSVSTLKIQRTQQEDSAVYLCASSLGQESSCEQYFGPGTRLTVT.

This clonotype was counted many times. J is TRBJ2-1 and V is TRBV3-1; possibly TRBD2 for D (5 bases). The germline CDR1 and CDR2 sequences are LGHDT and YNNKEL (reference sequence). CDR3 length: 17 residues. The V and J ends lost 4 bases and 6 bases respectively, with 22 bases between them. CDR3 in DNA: TGTGCCAGCAGCCGGTCGAGCACGGGATTAGGTGTCAATGAGCAGTTCTTC. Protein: CASSRSSTGLGVNEQFF.

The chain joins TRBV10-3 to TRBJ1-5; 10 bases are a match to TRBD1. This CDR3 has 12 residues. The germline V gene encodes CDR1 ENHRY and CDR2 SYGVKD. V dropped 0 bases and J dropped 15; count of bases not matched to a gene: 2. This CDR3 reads CAISESGQGRHF. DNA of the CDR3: TGTGCCATCAGTGAGTCGGGACAGGGGCGGCATTTT.

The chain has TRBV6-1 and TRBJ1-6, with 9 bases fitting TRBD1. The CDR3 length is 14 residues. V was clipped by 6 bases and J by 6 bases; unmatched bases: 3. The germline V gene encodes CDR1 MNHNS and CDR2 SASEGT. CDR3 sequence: CASRTGQGNSPLHF. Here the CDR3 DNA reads TGTGCCAGCAGGACGGGACAGGGTAATTCACCCCTCCACTTT.

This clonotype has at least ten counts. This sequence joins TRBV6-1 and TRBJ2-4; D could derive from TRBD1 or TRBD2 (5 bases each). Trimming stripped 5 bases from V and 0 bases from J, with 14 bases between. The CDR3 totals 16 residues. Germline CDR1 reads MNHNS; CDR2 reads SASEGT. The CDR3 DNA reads TGTGCCAGCAGTCCCCGGGACCGAATAGCCAAAAACATTCAGTACTTC. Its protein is CASSPRDRIAKNIQYF.

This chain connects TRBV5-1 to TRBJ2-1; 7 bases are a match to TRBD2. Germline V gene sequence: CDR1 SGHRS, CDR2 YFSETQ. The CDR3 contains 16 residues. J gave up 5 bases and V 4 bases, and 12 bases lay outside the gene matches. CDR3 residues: CASSGPGGSTHNEQFF. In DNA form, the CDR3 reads TGCGCCAGCAGCGGCCCTGGCGGGAGTACCCACAATGAGCAGTTCTTC.

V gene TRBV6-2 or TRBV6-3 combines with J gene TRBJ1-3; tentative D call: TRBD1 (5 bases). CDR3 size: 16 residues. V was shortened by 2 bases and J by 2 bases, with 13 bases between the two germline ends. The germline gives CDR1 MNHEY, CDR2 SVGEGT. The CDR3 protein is CASSYKGRLPGNTIYF. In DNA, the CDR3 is TGTGCCAGCAGTTACAAGGGGCGTTTGCCTGGAAACACCATATATTTT.

CDR3 DNA: TGTGCCAGCAGTGCCCAACTAGCGGGAGGGGGAAAGTTCTTC. Amino acids: CASSAQLAGGGKFF. This chain uses TRBV2 with TRBJ2-1; the match to TRBD2 covers 13 bases. CDR1 and CDR2 (germline): SNHLY, FYNNEI. V lost 4 bases, J lost 14 bases, and 8 bases stayed unmatched. The length of the CDR3 is 14 residues.

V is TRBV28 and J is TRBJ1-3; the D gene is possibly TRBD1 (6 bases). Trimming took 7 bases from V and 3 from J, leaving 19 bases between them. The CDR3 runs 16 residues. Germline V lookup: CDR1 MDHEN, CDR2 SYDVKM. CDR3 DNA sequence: TGTGCCAGCACCTCAAGGGGGGGCGATTATGGAAACACCATATATTTT. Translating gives CASTSRGGDYGNTIYF. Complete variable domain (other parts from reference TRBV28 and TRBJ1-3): DVKVTQSSRYLVKRTGEKVFLECVQDMDHENMFWYRQDPGLGLRLIYFSYDVKMKEKGDIPEGYSVSREKKERFSLILESASTNQTSMYLCASTSRGGDYGNTIYFGEGSWLTVV.

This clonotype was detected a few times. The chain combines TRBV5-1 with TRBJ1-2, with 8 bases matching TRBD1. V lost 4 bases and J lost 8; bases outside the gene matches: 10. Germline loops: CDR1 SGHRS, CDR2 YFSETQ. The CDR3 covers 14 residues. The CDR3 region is CASSEIGTGQGYTF. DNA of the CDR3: TGCGCCAGCAGCGAAATCGGGACAGGCCAAGGCTACACCTTC.